Below are 30 T cell receptor beta chains sequenced from a single sample in a study of beta chain features in type 1 diabetes. Regarding the study as a whole: People with Type 1 diabetes carried modestly yet significantly shorter TCRB CDR3s in all four CD4+ subsets.

Their antigens remain unidentified. TCRB transcripts that were expressed got sequenced, as all of the isolated RNA had been reverse transcribed. TCRdb keeps only in-frame clones here, not all; method: immunoSEQ multiplex PCR. This table has approximately 360,000 clones, around 12% appearing once. The sequenced sample consisted of naive CD4+ T cells from blood. Receptor source: a woman aged 18-29 years with type 1 diabetes.

The genes are TRBV14 and TRBJ2-7; D not certain. This CDR3 contains 14 residues. V was pared by 4 bases and J by 3 bases, with 13 bases between. Germline lookup yields CDR1 SGHDN and CDR2 FVKESK. For the CDR3, the DNA is TGTGCCAGCAGCCCGACTCCTCTGGGCTACGAGCAGTACTTC. Its protein is CASSPTPLGYEQYF.

This clone turned up a few times. This chain uses TRBV29-1 with TRBJ2-6; TRBD1 is a possible D gene (6 bases). V was trimmed by 2 bases and J by 2 bases, leaving 7 bases between them. The CDR3 contains 14 residues. CDR1 and CDR2 from the germline V gene are SQVTM and ANQGSEA. The CDR3 spells CSVEQGTGANVLTF. CDR3 in DNA: TGCAGCGTTGAACAGGGGACTGGGGCCAACGTCCTGACTTTC.

This clone was observed a handful of times. The chain carries TRBV30 and TRBJ1-5; D possibly corresponds to TRBD1 (5 bases). CDR3 length: 13 residues. From germline, CDR1 is GTSNPN and CDR2 SVGIG (reference sequence). V was shortened by 2 bases and J by 7 bases, with 12 bases between the two germline ends. The CDR3 DNA reads TGTGCCTGGAGTAGGGGATCAGGCCAGCCCCAGCATTTT. This encodes CAWSRGSGQPQHF. The whole variable domain, filled in from reference TRBV30 and TRBJ1-5, reads SQTIHQWPATLVQPVGSPLSLECTVEGTSNPNLYWYRQAAGRGLQLLFYSVGIGQISSEVPQNLSASRPQDRQFILSSKKLLLSDSGFYLCAWSRGSGQPQHFGDGTRLSIL.

This chain uses TRBV7-2 with TRBJ2-3, with a possible D match to TRBD2 (5 bases). The germline V gene encodes CDR1 SGHTA and CDR2 FQGNSA. The CDR3 covers 12 residues. V shed 10 bases and J shed 2 bases, with 10 bases lying between them. The CDR3 sequence is CATRRDTDTQYF. CDR3 bases: TGTGCCACCAGACGGGACACAGATACGCAGTATTTT.

There are a few counts of this clone. Other DNA sequences in the same sample also yield this CDR3. The genes are TRBV5-1 and TRBJ2-1; TRBD1 might be the D (6 bases). The germline V gene encodes CDR1 SGHRS and CDR2 YFSETQ. This CDR3 contains 13 residues. The V end was cut by 0 bases, the J end by 6 bases, with 7 bases between. DNA of the CDR3: TGCGCCAGCAGCTTGGGGACAGCCAATGAGCAGTTCTTC. Translating it yields CASSLGTANEQFF.

The chain combines TRBV29-1 with TRBJ2-1; 7 nucleotides align to TRBD2. The V and J ends lost 3 bases and 7 bases, in that order; junction bases with no gene match: 12. CDR3 length: 15 residues. Germline V gives CDR1 SQVTM, CDR2 ANQGSEA. The CDR3 is CSVDYSPGGLNEQFF. CDR3 coding DNA: TGCAGCGTTGATTATAGTCCGGGAGGATTAAATGAGCAGTTCTTC.

In this sample, this clone turned up a few times. The V call is TRBV7-6, the J call TRBJ1-5; a weak D match, TRBD1 (5 bases). Germline V CDR1 and CDR2: SGHVS, FNYEAQ. Trimming removed 5 bases from V and 7 bases from J, with 18 bases in between. This CDR3 is built from 15 residues. In DNA form, the CDR3 reads TGTGCCAGCAGCCCCCGTGCAGGGCCGATACAGCCCCAGCATTTT. As protein: CASSPRAGPIQPQHF.

This clone was detected a few times. The rearrangement joins TRBV18 to TRBJ2-7, with D tentatively TRBD1 (6 bases). This CDR3 region has 13 residues. Germline V lookup: CDR1 KGHSH, CDR2 LQKENI. Trimming stripped 4 bases from V and 3 bases from J, with 10 bases between. The CDR3 loop reads CASSRTVNYEQYF. The DNA of the CDR3 is TGTGCCAGCTCACGGACAGTGAACTACGAGCAGTACTTC.

J is TRBJ2-5 and V is TRBV2; TRBD1 aligns across 9 bases. CDR1 and CDR2 from the germline V gene are SNHLY and FYNNEI. The CDR3 length is 15 residues. V dropped 8 bases and J dropped 4; count of bases not matched to a gene: 11. CDR3 sequence: CASARGDRATETQYF. The CDR3 DNA follows: TGTGCCAGCGCCCGAGGGGACAGGGCTACAGAGACCCAGTACTTC.

This clone turned up a few times. The V gene is TRBV1, the J gene TRBJ2-7; TRBD2 is the table's D call and was not checked against the DNA. TRBV1 is termed a pseudogene. The CDR3 is 16 residues long. As DNA, the CDR3 is TGCACCAGCAGCCACGCCCAAGGGGGGGGCCAAGAGGAGCAGTACTTC. Its protein product is CTSSHAQGGGQEEQYF.

This clone was recorded a few times. The chain carries TRBV30 and TRBJ2-1; TRBD1 is a possible D gene (5 bases). The CDR3 runs 14 residues. V lost 2 bases and J lost 7, with 15 bases in between. Germline CDR1 reads GTSNPN; CDR2 reads SVGIG (reference sequence). The CDR3 DNA sequence: TGTGCCTGGAGTATGCAGGGAAATGGGAATGAGCAGTTCTTC. Its translation is CAWSMQGNGNEQFF.

The chain recombines TRBV14 with TRBJ2-1; 13 bases agree with TRBD2. The CDR3 is made up of 14 amino acids. The V segment lost 1 base and the J segment 14 bases; nucleotides outside the gene matches: 5. Germline assignment: CDR1 SGHDN and CDR2 FVKESK. CDR3 nucleotide sequence: TGTGCCAGCAGCCAAGCCGGACTAGCGGGAGAAAAGTTCTTC. Amino acid sequence: CASSQAGLAGEKFF. The full variable domain, its missing parts supplied by reference TRBV14 and TRBJ2-1, is EAGVTQFPSHSVIEKGQTVTLRCDPISGHDNLYWYRRVMGKEIKFLLHFVKESKQDESGMPNNRFLAERTGGTYSTLKVQPAELEDSGVYFCASSQAGLAGEKFFGPGTRLTVL.

In its sample, this clone was seen a few times. V gene TRBV6-5 combines with J gene TRBJ2-7, with D possibly TRBD2 on 6 matching bases. The germline V gene has CDR1 MNHEY and CDR2 SVGAGI. V was pared by 8 bases and J by 6 bases, with 11 bases between. This CDR3 comprises 11 residues. The CDR3 loop reads CASFRGGEQYF. The DNA for the CDR3 is TGTGCCAGCTTCCGGGGAGGCGAGCAGTACTTC.

This chain uses TRBV11-2 with TRBJ1-2; 10 bases fit TRBD1. The V gene's germline CDR1 is SGHAT and CDR2 FQNNGV. Losses at the gene ends were 5 bases for V and 5 bases for J; bases not matched to a gene: 2. This CDR3 region has 13 residues. For the CDR3, the DNA is TGTGCCAGCAGCCAGGGACAGGGGTATGGCTACACCTTC. Translated, it gives CASSQGQGYGYTF.

The genes are TRBV11-2 and TRBJ2-3; no clear D gene. CDR3 size: 14 residues. The V gene lost 1 base and the J gene lost 3 bases, with 8 bases spanning the gap. CDR1 and CDR2 (germline): SGHAT, FQNNGV. The CDR3 coding sequence is TGTGCCAGCAGCTTAGTTCCTAGTACAGATACGCAGTATTTT. Its protein product is CASSLVPSTDTQYF.

In its sample, this clone was seen a few times. This chain connects TRBV29-1 to TRBJ1-2; D is possibly TRBD1 (6 bases). V lost 1 base, J lost 4 bases, and 13 bases lay in between. The CDR3 runs to 14 residues. The germline V gene has CDR1 SQVTM and CDR2 ANQGSEA. The CDR3 protein is CSVEVGGATYGYTF. CDR3 bases: TGCAGCGTTGAAGTCGGGGGGGCGACCTATGGCTACACCTTC.

The V gene is TRBV30, the J gene TRBJ2-1, with D unclear. Germline assignment: CDR1 GTSNPN and CDR2 SVGIG (reference sequence). The CDR3 runs to 11 residues. Trimming took off 2 bases at V and 7 bases at J, with 6 bases between the two ends. Here the CDR3 reads CAWSSANEQFF. Here the CDR3 DNA reads TGTGCCTGGAGTTCCGCGAATGAGCAGTTCTTC.

The chain carries TRBV9 and TRBJ2-2, with D hard to call. Trimming took 1 base from V and 7 from J, leaving 5 bases between them. The germline V gene encodes CDR1 SGDLS and CDR2 YYNGEE. This CDR3 has 12 residues. The CDR3 sequence: CASSVLYGELFF. CDR3 sequence (DNA): TGTGCCAGCAGCGTACTTTACGGGGAGCTGTTTTTT.

The chain combines TRBV7-2 with TRBJ2-3; 14 bases are a match to TRBD2. Germline lookup yields CDR1 SGHTA and CDR2 FQGNSA. The CDR3 totals 16 residues. V lost 6 bases to trimming and J lost 5 bases; unmatched junction nucleotides: 7. The CDR3 is CASRGLAGALIDTQYF. The DNA for the CDR3 is TGTGCCAGCAGGGGACTAGCGGGGGCACTCATAGATACGCAGTATTTT.

This clone was seen a handful of times. The chain joins TRBV4-3 to TRBJ1-5, with a weak D call TRBD1 (5 bases). CDR1 LGHNA and CDR2 YSLEER come from the germline V gene. The CDR3 loop spans 17 amino acids. The V gene lost 4 bases and the J gene lost 2 bases, with 18 bases spanning the gap. In DNA, the CDR3 is TGCGCCAGCAGCCCAGAGGGACTCCAGAATGGCAATCAGCCCCAGCATTTT. Translation gives CASSPEGLQNGNQPQHF.

The V call is TRBV10-3, the J call TRBJ2-3; D remains unclear. Germline values: CDR1 ENHRY, CDR2 SYGVKD. The CDR3 contains 12 residues. The V end lost 4 bases, the J end lost 5 bases, and 7 bases lay between the germline ends. The CDR3 nucleotides are TGTGCCATCAGTGGACAAAAAGATACGCAGTATTTT. Protein product: CAISGQKDTQYF.

This clone has a handful of counts. The rearrangement joins TRBV6-6 to TRBJ2-7; D is unclear. The CDR3 has 13 amino acids. Germline V gives CDR1 MNHNY, CDR2 SVGAGI (reference sequence). The V end lost 2 bases, the J end lost 1 base, and 6 bases lay between the germline ends. The CDR3 protein is CASSYERSYEQYF. CDR3 sequence (DNA): TGTGCCAGCAGTTACGAGAGGTCCTACGAGCAGTACTTC.

V usage is TRBV30 and J usage is TRBJ1-2; 7 bases are shared with TRBD1. Per the germline V gene, CDR1 is GTSNPN and CDR2 is SVGIG (reference sequence). There are 15 residues in the CDR3. The ends lost 4 bases at V and 1 base at J; junction bases unmatched: 9. CDR3 bases: TGTGCCTGGAAGAAGAGGGACAGCAGTAACTATGGCTACACCTTC. Residues: CAWKKRDSSNYGYTF. The variable domain in full, with the rest retrieved from reference TRBV30 and TRBJ1-2, is SQTIHQWPATLVQPVGSPLSLECTVEGTSNPNLYWYRQAAGRGLQLLFYSVGIGQISSEVPQNLSASRPQDRQFILSSKKLLLSDSGFYLCAWKKRDSSNYGYTFGSGTRLTVV.

The chain joins TRBV6-6 to TRBJ2-7; TRBD2 matches at 11 bases. The CDR3 totals 14 residues. Germline V gives CDR1 MNHNY, CDR2 SVGAGI (reference sequence). V lost 7 bases and J lost 2; bases outside the gene matches: 4. As DNA, the CDR3 is TGTGCCAGCAACCTAGCGGGAGGCACCTACGAGCAGTACTTC. Its protein product is CASNLAGGTYEQYF.

The chain is built from TRBV5-8 and TRBJ2-1; TRBD2 matches 7 bases. CDR3 length: 13 residues. After removal of 7 bases from V and 8 bases from J, the junction contained 9 bases not matched to a gene. The germline CDR1 and CDR2 sequences are SGHTS and YDEGEE. CDR3 residues: CASVLGGGDEQFF. In DNA, the CDR3 is TGTGCCAGCGTGCTTGGGGGGGGTGATGAGCAGTTCTTC.

This clone was picked up a small number of times. The chain joins TRBV2 to TRBJ2-7, with a possible D match to TRBD2 (5 bases). The V gene lost 8 bases and the J gene lost 3 bases, with 11 bases spanning the gap. Germline CDR1 reads SNHLY; CDR2 reads FYNNEI. CDR3 length: 12 amino acids. In nucleotides, the CDR3 is TGTGCCAGCCTAAGAGGGAACTACGAGCAGTACTTC. Translated: CASLRGNYEQYF.

The rearrangement joins TRBV10-3 to TRBJ1-1; tentatively, D is TRBD1 (5 bases). Trimming cost V 5 bases and J 6 bases, with 10 bases left between them. The CDR3 totals 12 residues. Germline CDR1 and CDR2: ENHRY and SYGVKD. The CDR3, as DNA: TGTGCCATCAGTCAGGGTGACCCTGAAGCTTTCTTT. Its protein is CAISQGDPEAFF.

This clone has a handful of counts. This sequence joins TRBV4-1 and TRBJ2-7, with D perhaps matching TRBD1 (5 bases). Trimming pared 1 base from V and 5 bases from J, leaving 12 bases between. Germline V gene lookup returns CDR1 MGHRA and CDR2 YSYEKL. The CDR3 length is 14 residues. The CDR3 DNA is TGCGCCAGCAGCCAAGGCTCTGGGGCCCACGAGCAGTACTTC. This gives the protein CASSQGSGAHEQYF.

The genes are TRBV2 and TRBJ2-7; D might be TRBD1 (6 bases). The germline gives CDR1 SNHLY, CDR2 FYNNEI. The CDR3 spans 12 residues. Trimming shortened V by 5 bases and J by 3 bases, and 8 bases separated the two germline ends. CDR3 in DNA: TGTGCCAGCAGTACAGGGCTCTACGAGCAGTACTTC. Its protein is CASSTGLYEQYF.

This clone has only a few counts. The chain carries TRBV19 and TRBJ2-7; D uncertain. The CDR3 has 12 amino acids. With 5 bases removed from V and 1 base from J, the gap between germline ends came to 6 bases. Germline CDR1 and CDR2: LNHDA and SQIVND (reference sequence). CDR3 sequence reads: CASSGRSYEQYF. The CDR3 DNA reads TGTGCCAGTAGTGGCAGATCCTACGAGCAGTACTTC.